Listed below are T cell receptor beta chains from one sample, sequenced in a study of blood T cell repertoires in COVID-19. The protocol was immunoSEQ multiplex PCR, while the TCRdb copy is restricted to in-frame clones and leaves out a portion. The sample records about 280,000 clones, 87% being singletons. Sequences were obtained from PBMCs or T cells enriched from blood (not recorded which). These receptor sequences come from a woman aged 40 to 49 who had recovered from COVID-19. CDR3s include the opening cysteine and the closing phenylalanine or tryptophan. D genes are given only for firm matches. Size is omitted from some rows. Given values are once, few, many or a class for expanded clones.

V gene: TRBV7-8; J gene: TRBJ2-7; D gene: TRBD2; clone size: -; CDR3 protein: CASSLRGESSYEQYF; CDR3 DNA: TGTGCCAGCAGTCTACGGGGGGAAAGCTCCTACGAGCAGTACTTC
V gene: TRBV18; J gene: TRBJ2-7; D gene: TRBD1; clone size: -; CDR3 protein: CASSLGQGDEQYF; CDR3 DNA: TGTGCCAGCTCACTGGGACAGGGGGACGAGCAGTACTTC
V gene: TRBV3-1/TRBV3-2; J gene: TRBJ2-3; D gene: -; clone size: few; CDR3 protein: CASLSRGDTQYF; CDR3 DNA: TGTGCCAGCCTATCAAGGGGAGATACGCAGTATTTT
V gene: TRBV3-1/TRBV3-2; J gene: TRBJ2-3; D gene: -; clone size: -; CDR3 protein: CASSPRTSTDTQYF; CDR3 DNA: TGTGCCAGCAGCCCCCGGACTAGCACAGATACGCAGTATTTT
V gene: TRBV15; J gene: TRBJ1-4; D gene: -; clone size: -; CDR3 protein: CATSRDTLGEKLFF; CDR3 DNA: TGTGCCACCAGCAGAGACACCCTCGGGGAAAAACTGTTTTTT
V gene: TRBV7-2; J gene: TRBJ1-5; D gene: -; clone size: -; CDR3 protein: CASSLLGSGSNQPQHF; CDR3 DNA: TGTGCCAGCAGCTTATTGGGCAGTGGTAGCAATCAGCCCCAGCATTTT
V gene: TRBV28; J gene: TRBJ1-6; D gene: -; clone size: -; CDR3 protein: CASAQGEISPLHF; CDR3 DNA: TGTGCCAGCGCCCAAGGGGAAATTTCACCCCTCCACTTT
V gene: TRBV5-4; J gene: TRBJ2-1; D gene: TRBD1; clone size: -; CDR3 protein: CASSLRTGGDEQFF; CDR3 DNA: TGTGCCAGCAGCCTGCGGACAGGGGGCGATGAGCAGTTCTTC
V gene: TRBV2; J gene: TRBJ2-7; D gene: TRBD2; clone size: -; CDR3 protein: CASSDPGTSDSYEQYF; CDR3 DNA: TGTGCCAGCAGTGATCCAGGGACTAGCGACTCCTACGAGCAGTACTTC
V gene: TRBV10-3; J gene: TRBJ2-7; D gene: TRBD2; clone size: -; CDR3 protein: CAISEQAGGPGGEQYF; CDR3 DNA: TGTGCCATCAGTGAACAGGCGGGAGGACCCGGGGGCGAGCAGTACTTC
V gene: TRBV12-2; J gene: TRBJ2-7; D gene: -; clone size: -; CDR3 protein: CASRFSEPKGNEQYF; CDR3 DNA: TGTGCAAGTCGCTTTAGCGAGCCTAAGGGTAACGAGCAGTACTTC
V gene: TRBV10-1; J gene: TRBJ2-7; D gene: -; clone size: -; CDR3 protein: CASKVEDQYEQYF; CDR3 DNA: TGCGCCAGCAAGGTCGAGGATCAATACGAGCAGTACTTC
V gene: TRBV3-1/TRBV3-2; J gene: TRBJ1-2; D gene: -; clone size: -; CDR3 protein: CASSLGSTTRGYTF; CDR3 DNA: TGTGCCAGCAGCCTGGGCAGCACCACACGAGGCTACACCTTC
V gene: TRBV19; J gene: TRBJ2-7; D gene: -; clone size: -; CDR3 protein: CASSLGGIYEQYF; CDR3 DNA: TGTGCCAGTAGTTTGGGCGGGATCTACGAGCAGTACTTC
V gene: TRBV19; J gene: TRBJ2-1; D gene: TRBD2; clone size: -; CDR3 protein: CASTPFGGRASNEQFF; CDR3 DNA: TGTGCCAGTACCCCCTTCGGCGGGAGGGCCAGTAATGAGCAGTTCTTC
V gene: TRBV7-2; J gene: TRBJ1-4; D gene: TRBD1; clone size: -; CDR3 protein: CASSLGQGFEKLFF; CDR3 DNA: TGTGCCAGCAGCTTGGGACAGGGGTTCGAAAAACTGTTTTTT
V gene: TRBV14; J gene: TRBJ2-1; D gene: -; clone size: once; CDR3 protein: CASSPLGRDSYNEQFF; CDR3 DNA: TGTGCCAGCAGCCCACTGGGGCGGGATTCCTACAATGAGCAGTTCTTC
V gene: TRBV7-3; J gene: TRBJ2-5; D gene: TRBD2; clone size: -; CDR3 protein: CASSESGGLQETQYF; CDR3 DNA: TGTGCCAGCAGCGAGAGCGGGGGACTACAAGAGACCCAGTACTTC